A single sample gave rise to the 2 T cell receptor beta chains below, sequenced in a study of blood T cell repertoires in COVID-19. The table came from immunoSEQ multiplex PCR; TCRdb's copy has only in-frame clones and leaves some out. The table shows under 350,000 clones, with 75% to 90% occurring only once. The sequenced sample was peripheral blood. These receptor sequences come from a man aged 35 to 55 with acute or convalescent COVID-19.

DNA for the CDR3: TGCGCCAGCAGTGAGAATCCCGGGGCGAACACCGGGGAGCTGTTTTTT. As protein: CASSENPGANTGELFF. The gene calls are TRBV10-1 and TRBJ2-2; D is perhaps TRBD2 (5 bases). Trimming took off 2 bases at V and 0 bases at J, with 10 bases between the two ends. Looked up from germline, CDR1 is WNHNN and CDR2 is SYGVQD (reference sequence). The CDR3 contains 16 residues.

In DNA, the CDR3 is TGTGCCAGCAGCCTTTTTAAGGGGGTTGGCAAAAACATTCAGTACTTC. Amino acids: CASSLFKGVGKNIQYF. The chain couples TRBV3-1 (or the pseudogene TRBV3-2) to TRBJ2-4; D is perhaps TRBD1 (6 bases). Trimming shortened V by 4 bases and J by 3 bases, and 16 bases separated the two germline ends. The V gene's germline CDR1 is LGHDT and CDR2 YNNKEL (reference sequence). The CDR3 covers 16 residues.